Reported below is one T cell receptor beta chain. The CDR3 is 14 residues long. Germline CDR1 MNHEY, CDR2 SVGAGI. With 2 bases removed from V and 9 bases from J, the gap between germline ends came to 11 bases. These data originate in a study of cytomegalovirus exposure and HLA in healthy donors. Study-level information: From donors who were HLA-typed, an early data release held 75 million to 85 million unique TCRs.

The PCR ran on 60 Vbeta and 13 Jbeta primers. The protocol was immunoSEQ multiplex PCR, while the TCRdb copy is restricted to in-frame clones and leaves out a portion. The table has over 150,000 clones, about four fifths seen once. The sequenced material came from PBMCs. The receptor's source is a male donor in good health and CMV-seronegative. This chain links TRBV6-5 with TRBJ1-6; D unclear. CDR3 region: CASSYRERGSPLHF. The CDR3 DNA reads TGTGCCAGCAGTTACCGGGAACGGGGTTCACCCCTCCACTTT.